This T cell receptor (beta chain) derives from a study of PD-1 blockade in mismatch repair-deficient tumors. On this clone: The antigen remains undetermined.

The CDR3 loop spans 16 amino acids. Here immunoSEQ multiplex PCR was the method, and the copy in TCRdb shows in-frame clones only, minus some. The sample consists of about 9,800 clones, 75% to 90% of them appearing once. The time point here: approximately nine-day in vitro stimulation with candidate neoantigen peptide 2. The V gene is TRBV21-1, the J gene TRBJ1-4; the table's TRBD1 call for D was not verified on the DNA. TRBV21-1 is an annotated pseudogene. The sequence was collected from an adult with mismatch repair-deficient cancer. Specimen: cells cultured in vitro, collected from a patient treated with pembrolizumab. CDR3 sequence reads: CASSKEALTAGEKLFF. The CDR3 coding sequence is TGTGCCAGCAGCAAAGAGGCGCTGACAGCAGGCGAAAAACTGTTTTTT.